Many counts were recorded for the clone carrying this T cell receptor beta chain. Its target is unknown. Constant-segment primers were used for 5'RACE, and the resulting TCR alpha and TCR beta cDNA libraries carried sample barcodes and UMIs. Using its own MiXCR run on the 5' RACE reads, TCRdb lists one record per CDR3 protein. The sample lists more than 300,000 distinct CDR3 sequences; roughly an eighth were seen once. This sample is drawn from a study of T-cell memory formation after mild COVID-19. Germline CDR1 is SGHTA and CDR2 is FQGNSA. The CDR3 has 15 residues. The V end lost 1 base, the J end lost 4 bases, and 8 bases lay between the germline ends. Study-level results: The appearance of some responding clones in pre-infection memory suggested that cross-reactive memory joined. CD4+ contracting clones were mainly CM and EM; CD8+ ones, EMRA.

The V gene is TRBV7-2, the J gene TRBJ2-6; D is ambiguous. Material: PBMCs or a T cell subset sorted from them (not recorded which). This TCR was sampled from a man aged 18 to 30 who had mild COVID-19 (a few samples of this study predate the infection). Cell type and time point are not known. CDR3 amino acids: CASSLDHSGANVLTF. The DNA of the CDR3 is TGTGCCAGCAGCTTAGACCACTCCGGGGCCAACGTCCTGACTTTC.